Listed below are T cell receptor beta chains from one sample, sequenced in a study of CD8+CD57+ T cells in acquired aplastic anemia. One entry per CDR3 protein, called by TCRdb with MiXCR from the reads. The table lists fewer than 250,000 distinct CDR3 sequences, roughly half of them singletons. Sequenced input: sorted CD4+, CD8+, or CD8+CD57+ T cells (not recorded which) from PBMCs. The source of these receptors is a human donor in good health, serving as a control. Both conserved end residues are part of each CDR3. The order of the fields is D gene, V gene, clone size, J gene, CDR3 DNA, CDR3 protein. D genes are given only for firm matches. Clone size, where shown, is once, few, many, or a class for clones that have expanded.

>TRBD2|TRBV11-3|NA|TRBJ2-3
TGTGCCAGCAGCTTAGATCTTAGCGGGGGAGCAGATACGCAGTATTTT
CASSLDLSGGADTQYF
>TRBD1|TRBV10-1|NA|TRBJ2-7
TGCGCCAGCACAGGGACAGGGGAGTACGAGCAGTACTTC
CASTGTGEYEQYF
>NA|TRBV19|NA|TRBJ1-5
TGTGCCAGTAAAGCAGACATGAGCAATCAGCCCCAGCATTTT
CASKADMSNQPQHF
>TRBD1|TRBV12-3/TRBV12-4|NA|TRBJ2-3
TGCGCCAGCAGTTTCGGGACAGACACAGATACGCAGTATTTT
CASSFGTDTDTQYF
>NA|TRBV20-1|few|TRBJ1-4
TGCAGTGCTAGAGATCTCGGACGGGGGGGGCCTAACGAAAAACTGTTTTTT
CSARDLGRGGPNEKLFF
>TRBD1|TRBV20-1|NA|TRBJ1-1
TGCAGTGCTGCACAGGGGGCGGGCACTGAAGCTTTCTTT
CSAAQGAGTEAFF
>NA|TRBV9|NA|TRBJ2-7
TGTGCCAGCAGCGTAGGTGGCAGTTCCAGGAGCTACGAGCAGTACTTC
CASSVGGSSRSYEQYF
>NA|TRBV27|many|TRBJ1-1
TGTGCCAGCAGGGGACATTTGAACACTGAAGCTTTCTTT
CASRGHLNTEAFF
>NA|TRBV2|NA|TRBJ1-5
TGTGCCAGCAGGAGAGGGGGGAGGTTGGGCAATCAGCCCCAGCATTTT
CASRRGGRLGNQPQHF
>NA|TRBV2|few|TRBJ2-7
TGTGCCAGCAGTGACCCTTTCCAGCTTGGAGGCGAGCAGTACTTC
CASSDPFQLGGEQYF
>NA|TRBV6-1|few|TRBJ1-5
TGTGCCAGCAGTTTCCGGTTTTGGAGCAATCAGCCCCAGCATTTT
CASSFRFWSNQPQHF
>NA|TRBV12-3/TRBV12-4|few|TRBJ2-7
TGTGCCAGCAGTTTTATGGCCAGGGTGGACGAGCAGTACTTC
CASSFMARVDEQYF
>TRBD2|TRBV28|NA|TRBJ2-3
TGTGCCAGCAGTTTCGCGCGCGGGGGGAAGGGAGGAAATGAGCAGTATTTT
CASSFARGGKGGNEQYF
>NA|TRBV5-1|NA|TRBJ1-3
TGCGCCAGCAGTCAACAGGGTAGGGATGAAAACACCATATATTTT
CASSQQGRDENTIYF
>NA|TRBV15|NA|TRBJ1-6
TGTGCCGCCGCCGTGACAGAGAATAATTCACCCCTCCACTTT
CAAAVTENNSPLHF
>TRBD1|TRBV20-1|NA|TRBJ1-6
TGCAGTGCTGTAGGGGGGACAGGGGTCCAGCCCCTCCACTTT
CSAVGGTGVQPLHF
>NA|TRBV5-1|NA|TRBJ2-7
TGCGCCAGCAGCCTTGCCGAAGACGAGCAGTACTTC
CASSLAEDEQYF
>TRBD2|TRBV20-1|many|TRBJ2-3
TGCAGCTCACGCCGAGGTAGCGGGGGGGCGGGAGATACGCAGTATTTT
CSSRRGSGGAGDTQYF
>NA|TRBV15|many|TRBJ1-1
TGTGCCACCAGCAGAGCCGGGATGGGCACTGAAGCTTTCTTT
CATSRAGMGTEAFF
>TRBD1|TRBV7-4|NA|TRBJ1-1
TGTGCCAGCAGCCCAAGGACAGGGCCCATGAACACTGAAGCTTTCTTT
CASSPRTGPMNTEAFF
>NA|TRBV6-1|many|TRBJ1-6
TGTGCCAGCAGGCGACAGACCTATAATTCACCCCTCCACTTT
CASRRQTYNSPLHF
>NA|TRBV20-1|few|TRBJ2-3
TGCAGTGCTAGTGCGGGTCCTAGCACAGATACGCAGTATTTT
CSASAGPSTDTQYF
>NA|TRBV7-9|NA|TRBJ1-1
TGTGCCAGCAGCGACATCAGGGTGAACACTGAAGCTTTCTTT
CASSDIRVNTEAFF
>NA|TRBV18|few|TRBJ2-5
TGTGCCAGCTCTTCCGGGGCGCAAGAGACCCAGTACTTC
CASSSGAQETQYF
>NA|TRBV2|NA|TRBJ1-2
TGTGCCCGCGGGACTGACTTCTATGGCTACATCTTC
CARGTDFYGYIF
>NA|TRBV20-1|NA|TRBJ2-5
TGCAGTGCTAGAGAGGGAGGCTCTCAAGAGACCCAGTACTTC
CSAREGGSQETQYF
>NA|TRBV7-6|NA|TRBJ1-5
TGTGCCAGCAGCTTAGGAGACAACGTCAATCAGCCCCAGCATTTT
CASSLGDNVNQPQHF
>TRBD2|TRBV5-1|NA|TRBJ2-1
TGCGCCAGCAGCTTGTTGGGCAACGCAGGGAGGCGGCTAGCGGTTGGCAATGAGCAGTTCTTC
CASSLLGNAGRRLAVGNEQFF
>NA|TRBV5-1|few|TRBJ2-3
TGCGCCAGCAGCTTGGCCGGGGGAGCGAATACGCAGTATTTT
CASSLAGGANTQYF
>NA|TRBV25-1|many|TRBJ1-2
TGTGCCAGCAGTCTTACTCCCGTCTACGGCTACACCTTC
CASSLTPVYGYTF
>NA|TRBV11-2|few|TRBJ1-6
TGTGCCAGCTCACCAAGAGGCACGAAGAGCTCCTATAATTCACCCCTCCACTTT
CASSPRGTKSSYNSPLHF
>TRBD1|TRBV20-1|NA|TRBJ1-6
TGCAGTGCTAGAGTACGACAGGGATCAGGATCACCCCTCCACTTT
CSARVRQGSGSPLHF
>TRBD1|TRBV20-1|many|TRBJ2-4
TGCAGTGCTAGAGATCAGTTCACAGGGGGTGAAAACATTCAGTACTTC
CSARDQFTGGENIQYF
>NA|TRBV11-2|NA|TRBJ1-6
TGTGCCAGCAGCTTGGTTGACAATTCACCCCTCCACTTT
CASSLVDNSPLHF
>NA|TRBV2|many|TRBJ1-6
TGTGCCAGCAGGGCTGACAGCTCCTATAATTCACCCCTCCACTTT
CASRADSSYNSPLHF
>NA|TRBV5-5|many|TRBJ2-7
TGTGCCAGCAGCAACGTGGGACACCTCTCCTACGAGCAGTACTTC
CASSNVGHLSYEQYF
>NA|TRBV7-2|NA|TRBJ1-1
TGTGCCAGCAGCTTAGCGCCGAAGACGATGAACACTGAAGCTTTCTTT
CASSLAPKTMNTEAFF
>NA|TRBV18|NA|TRBJ2-3
TGTGCCAGCTCCGCGGTTCTGGATACGCAGTATTTT
CASSAVLDTQYF
>TRBD1|TRBV12-3/TRBV12-4|many|TRBJ1-2
TGTGCCAGCAGTTGGGACAGGGGATATGGCTACACCTTC
CASSWDRGYGYTF
>NA|TRBV10-2|NA|TRBJ1-4
TGCGCCAGCAGTGAGTCAAGGGGCCAAGGGGAAAAACTGTTTTTT
CASSESRGQGEKLFF
>NA|TRBV10-3|once|TRBJ1-1
TGTGCCATCTCACGGGGAGGGACTGAAGCTTTCTTT
CAISRGGTEAFF
>TRBD1|TRBV29-1|NA|TRBJ1-2
TGCAGCGTTGCCCGGGACAGTTGGGGCTACACCTTC
CSVARDSWGYTF